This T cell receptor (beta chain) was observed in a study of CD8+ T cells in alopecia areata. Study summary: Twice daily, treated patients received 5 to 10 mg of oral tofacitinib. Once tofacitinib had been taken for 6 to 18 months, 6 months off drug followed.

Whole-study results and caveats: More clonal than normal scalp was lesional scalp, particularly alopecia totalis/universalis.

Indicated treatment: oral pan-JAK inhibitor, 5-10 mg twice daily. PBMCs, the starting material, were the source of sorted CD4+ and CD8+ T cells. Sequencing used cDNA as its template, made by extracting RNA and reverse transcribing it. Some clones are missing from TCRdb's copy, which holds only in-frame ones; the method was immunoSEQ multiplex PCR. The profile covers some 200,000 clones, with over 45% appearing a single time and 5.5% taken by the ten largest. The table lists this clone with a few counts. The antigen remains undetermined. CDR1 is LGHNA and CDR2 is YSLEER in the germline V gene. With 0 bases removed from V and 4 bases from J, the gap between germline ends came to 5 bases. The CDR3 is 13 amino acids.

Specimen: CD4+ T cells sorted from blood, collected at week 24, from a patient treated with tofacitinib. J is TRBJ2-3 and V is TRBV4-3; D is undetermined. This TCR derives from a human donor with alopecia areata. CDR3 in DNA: TGCGCCAGCAGCCAAGATTACGCAGATACGCAGTATTTT. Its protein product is CASSQDYADTQYF.